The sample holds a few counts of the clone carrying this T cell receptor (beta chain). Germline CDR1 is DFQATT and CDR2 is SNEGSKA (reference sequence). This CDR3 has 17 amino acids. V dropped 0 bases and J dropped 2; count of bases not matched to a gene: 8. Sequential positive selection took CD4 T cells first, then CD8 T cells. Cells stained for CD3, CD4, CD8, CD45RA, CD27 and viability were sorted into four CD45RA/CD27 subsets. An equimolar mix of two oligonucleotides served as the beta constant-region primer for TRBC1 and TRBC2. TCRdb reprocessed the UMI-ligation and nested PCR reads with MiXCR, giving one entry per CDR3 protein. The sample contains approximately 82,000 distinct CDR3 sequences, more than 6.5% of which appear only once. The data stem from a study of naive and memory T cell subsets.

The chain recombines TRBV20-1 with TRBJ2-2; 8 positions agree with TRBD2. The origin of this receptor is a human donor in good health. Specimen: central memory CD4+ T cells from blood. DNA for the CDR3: TGCAGTGCTAGAGATTCAGAGACTAGCGTAAACACCGGGGAGCTGTTTTTT. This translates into CSARDSETSVNTGELFF.